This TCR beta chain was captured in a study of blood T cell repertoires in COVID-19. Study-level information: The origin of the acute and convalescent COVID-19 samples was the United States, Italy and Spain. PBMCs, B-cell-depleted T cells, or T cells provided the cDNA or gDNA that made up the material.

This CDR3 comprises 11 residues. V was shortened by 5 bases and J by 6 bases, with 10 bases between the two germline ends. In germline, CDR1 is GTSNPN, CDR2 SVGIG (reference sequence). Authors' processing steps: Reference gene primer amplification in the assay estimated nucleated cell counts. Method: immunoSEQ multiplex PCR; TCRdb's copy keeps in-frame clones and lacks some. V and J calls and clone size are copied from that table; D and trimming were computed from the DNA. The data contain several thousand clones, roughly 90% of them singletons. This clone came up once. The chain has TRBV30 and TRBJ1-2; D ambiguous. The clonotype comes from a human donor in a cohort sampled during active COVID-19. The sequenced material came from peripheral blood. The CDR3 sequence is CAWGRGNGYTF. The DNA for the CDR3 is TGTGCCTGGGGGAGAGGGAATGGCTACACCTTC.